One T cell receptor (beta chain) is described in this entry. What it binds is not known. The data were obtained in a study of cytomegalovirus exposure and HLA in healthy donors. Across the whole study: Later, an analysis reported that the 95 to 150 validation repertoires had used the same platform as the roughly 700 first-cohort repertoires.

The length of the CDR3 is 12 residues. In germline, CDR1 is SQVTM, CDR2 ANQGSEA. V lost 4 bases and J 1 base, leaving 6 bases between the germline ends. TCRdb keeps only in-frame clones here, not all; method: immunoSEQ multiplex PCR. The repertoire has 100,000 to 150,000 clones, roughly nine tenths of them found once; the top ten carry about 1.2%. Study outcomes and limitations: Accounts indicate the classifier identified cytomegalovirus status with strong specificity and sensitivity. TCR beta chains numbering more than 150 were designated cytomegalovirus-associated. The study found most TCR sequences rare, yet found some public TCRs in many donors.

The chain recombines TRBV29-1 with TRBJ2-3; no clear D. This receptor was taken from a woman aged 18-29 years in good health and CMV-seronegative. The sequenced material came from PBMCs. CDR3 region: CSVGQGTDTQYF. CDR3 coding DNA: TGCAGCGTTGGCCAGGGCACAGATACGCAGTATTTT.